This TCR beta chain was recorded in a study of T-cell reconstitution after alpha-beta-depleted transplantation in children. Points from the study as a whole: Newly produced T cells mostly accounted for T-cell counts and diversity one year post-transplant. Where alpha-beta T cells came from about two months after transplant was reportedly several hundred expanded graft clones. Day-60 TCRbeta diversity that was high in some patients was derived from surviving recipient T cells and thymic progenitors.

The authors prepared the TCRbeta library with unique molecular identifiers. TCRdb re-called the PCR reads with MiXCR, one entry per CDR3 protein. The sample records 500,000 to 750,000 distinct CDR3 sequences, over 10% being singletons. V lost 0 bases and J lost 1; bases outside the gene matches: 6. This CDR3 comprises 18 residues. Germline V CDR1 and CDR2: LGHNA, YSLEER. This clonotype was found a few times. Its antigen is unidentified. The chain carries TRBV4-3 and TRBJ2-3; 11 nucleotides line up with TRBD2. The sample consisted of PBMCs, mostly from graft donor cells, taken 360 days after TCRalphabeta/CD19-depleted stem cell transplant. This TCR came from a male patient younger than 18 who had a stem cell transplant for acute myeloid leukemia, so the T cells may come from the graft donor. The CDR3 nucleotides read TGCGCCAGCAGCCAAGATTTACTAGCGGGAGTAGGCACAGATACGCAGTATTTT. This encodes CASSQDLLAGVGTDTQYF.